This T cell receptor beta chain was sequenced in a study of T cells in Graves' hyperthyroidism and ophthalmopathy. Study in general: Sampling of peripheral blood happened at initial diagnosis, prior to any treatment.

This clonotype was seen repeatedly, ten times or more. What it recognizes is unknown. The CDR3 regions of TCR beta were amplified from RNA transcripts. First-round RT-PCR of the TCR CDR3 relied on the HTBI primer set. Each CDR3 protein is one row after TCRdb ran MiXCR on the multiplex PCR reads. Among about 590,000 distinct CDR3 sequences listed, about a sixth were seen once. Deletions cut 1 base from V and 5 bases from J, with 2 bases between. CDR1 and CDR2 (germline): KGHSH, LQKENI. This CDR3 is 12 amino acids long. Findings of the study overall: Ophthalmopathy prediction by the model preceded onset by a median approximately 6.9 months.

Patients aged 18 to 65 with hyperthyroidism were newly diagnosed, with duration under 2 months. J is TRBJ2-2 and V is TRBV18, with D uncertain. The sequence was collected from a woman under 40 with Graves' hyperthyroidism. Sequenced sample: blood. The CDR3, as DNA: TGTGCCAGCTCACCACAAACCGGGGAGCTGTTTTTT. Translation gives CASSPQTGELFF.